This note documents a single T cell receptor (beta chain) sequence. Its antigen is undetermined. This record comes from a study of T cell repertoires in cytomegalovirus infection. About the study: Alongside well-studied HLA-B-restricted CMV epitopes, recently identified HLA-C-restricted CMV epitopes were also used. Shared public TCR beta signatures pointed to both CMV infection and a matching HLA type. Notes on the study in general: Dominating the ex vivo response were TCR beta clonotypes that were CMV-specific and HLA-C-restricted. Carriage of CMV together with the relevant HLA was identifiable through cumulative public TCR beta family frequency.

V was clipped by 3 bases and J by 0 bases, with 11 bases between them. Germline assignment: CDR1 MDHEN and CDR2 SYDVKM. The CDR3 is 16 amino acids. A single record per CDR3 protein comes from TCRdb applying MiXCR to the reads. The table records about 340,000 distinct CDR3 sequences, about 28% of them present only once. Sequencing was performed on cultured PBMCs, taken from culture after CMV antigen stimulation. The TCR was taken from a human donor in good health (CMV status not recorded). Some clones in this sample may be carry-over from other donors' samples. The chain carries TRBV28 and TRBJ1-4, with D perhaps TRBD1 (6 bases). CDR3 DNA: TGTGCCAGCAGTTTCTACAGGGAAACAACTAATGAAAAACTGTTTTTT. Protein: CASSFYRETTNEKLFF.